This is a list of T cell receptor beta chains from one sample in a study of CD8+ T cells in alopecia areata. Measured with immunoSEQ multiplex PCR; TCRdb has only the in-frame clones, and not every one. The sample has about 92,000 clones; around 44% are singletons. This sample comprised CD8+ T cells sorted from blood, obtained at week 24, from a patient treated with tofacitinib. These receptors originate from a human donor with alopecia areata. Each CDR3 is given with its conserved first and last residue. Fields, in order: D gene, J gene, clone size, V gene, CDR3 protein, CDR3 DNA. The D gene is left open where the match is weak. Clone size is stated in some rows and not others, as once, few, many or a class when expanded.

TRBD2 TRBJ2-1 . TRBV19 CASSWGLAGPGPYNEQFF TGTGCCAGTAGTTGGGGGCTAGCGGGACCGGGACCCTACAATGAGCAGTTCTTC
TRBD2 TRBJ2-1 few TRBV29-1 CSAIGGRRGNEQFF TGCAGCGCCATTGGCGGGAGACGGGGCAATGAGCAGTTCTTC
. TRBJ2-5 . TRBV4-3 CASSQDGGGGETQYF TGCGCCAGCAGCCAAGATGGGGGCGGTGGGGAGACCCAGTACTTC
TRBD1 TRBJ2-2 . TRBV7-9 CASTGQGNTGELFF TGTGCCAGCACGGGACAGGGAAACACCGGGGAGCTGTTTTTT
TRBD1 TRBJ1-4 few TRBV28 CASRQGARRFIDEKLFF TGTGCCAGCAGACAGGGGGCGCGCCGGTTCATTGATGAAAAACTGTTTTTT
. TRBJ2-1 few TRBV5-1 CASSLVRELPDNEQFF TGCGCCAGCAGCTTGGTTCGGGAGCTCCCTGACAATGAGCAGTTCTTC
. TRBJ2-7 . TRBV4-2 CASSQAQPVSRAEQYF TGTGCCAGCAGCCAAGCCCAGCCCGTTAGCCGAGCCGAGCAGTACTTC
. TRBJ1-1 medium-sized TRBV14 CASSPTGNTEAFF TGTGCCAGCAGTCCGACAGGGAACACTGAAGCTTTCTTT
. TRBJ2-7 once TRBV7-9 CASSLGGSTTEQYF TGTGCCAGCAGCTTAGGGGGGAGTACTACCGAGCAGTACTTC
TRBD2 TRBJ2-2 . TRBV2 CASRWTSGSPNTGELFF TGTGCCAGCAGATGGACTAGCGGGAGTCCGAACACCGGGGAGCTGTTTTTT
. TRBJ1-2 . TRBV27 CASDAARGYTF TGTGCCAGCGACGCGGCCCGCGGCTACACCTTC
. TRBJ2-5 few TRBV4-1 CASSQVGAGTVQETQYF TGCGCCAGCAGCCAAGTAGGGGCCGGGACGGTACAAGAGACCCAGTACTTC
. TRBJ1-2 . TRBV28 CASSSRDGSVGYGYTF TGTGCCAGCAGTTCCCGGGACGGATCCGTGGGCTATGGCTACACCTTC
TRBD1 TRBJ1-5 . TRBV27 CASSGTGGRFSQPQHF TGTGCCAGCAGCGGGACAGGGGGCAGGTTCAGTCAGCCCCAGCATTTT